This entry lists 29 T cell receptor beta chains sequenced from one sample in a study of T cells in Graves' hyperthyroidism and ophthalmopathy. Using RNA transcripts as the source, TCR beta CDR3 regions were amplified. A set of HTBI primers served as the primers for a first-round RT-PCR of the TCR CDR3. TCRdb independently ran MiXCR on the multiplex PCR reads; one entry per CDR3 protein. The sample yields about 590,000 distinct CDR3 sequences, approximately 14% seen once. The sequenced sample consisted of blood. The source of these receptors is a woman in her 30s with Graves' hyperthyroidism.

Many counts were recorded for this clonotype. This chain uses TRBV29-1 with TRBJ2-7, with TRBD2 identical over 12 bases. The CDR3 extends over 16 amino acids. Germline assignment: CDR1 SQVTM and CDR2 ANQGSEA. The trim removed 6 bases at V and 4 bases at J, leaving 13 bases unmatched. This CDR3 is CSVVPSGRAGAYEQYF. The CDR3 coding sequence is TGCAGCGTGGTTCCTAGCGGGAGGGCCGGGGCTTACGAGCAGTACTTC.

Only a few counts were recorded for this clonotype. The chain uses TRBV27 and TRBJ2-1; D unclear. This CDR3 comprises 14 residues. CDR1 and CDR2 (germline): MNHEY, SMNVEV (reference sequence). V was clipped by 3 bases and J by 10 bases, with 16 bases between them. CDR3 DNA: TGTGCCAGCAGTTTCCAGCGAGAAGAGCAGGAGCAGTTCTTC. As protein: CASSFQREEQEQFF.

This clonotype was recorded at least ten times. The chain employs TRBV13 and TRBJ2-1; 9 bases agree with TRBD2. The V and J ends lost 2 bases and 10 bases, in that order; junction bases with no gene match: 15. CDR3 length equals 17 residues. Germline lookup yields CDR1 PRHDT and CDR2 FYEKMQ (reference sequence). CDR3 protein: CASSLHALGAGGREQFF. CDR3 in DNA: TGTGCCAGCAGCTTACACGCCCTAGGAGCGGGAGGTAGAGAGCAGTTCTTC.

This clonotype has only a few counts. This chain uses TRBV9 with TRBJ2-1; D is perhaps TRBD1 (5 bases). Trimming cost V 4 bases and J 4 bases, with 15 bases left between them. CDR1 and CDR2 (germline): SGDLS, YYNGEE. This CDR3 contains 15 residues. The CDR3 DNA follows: TGTGCCAGCAGCCTGGACATCGAGTCTTACAATGAGCAGTTCTTC. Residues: CASSLDIESYNEQFF.

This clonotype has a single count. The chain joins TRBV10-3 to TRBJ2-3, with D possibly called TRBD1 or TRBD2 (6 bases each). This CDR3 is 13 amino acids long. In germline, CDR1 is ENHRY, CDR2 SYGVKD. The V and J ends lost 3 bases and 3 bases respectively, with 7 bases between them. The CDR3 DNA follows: TGTGCCATCAGTGAAGGGGGGACAGATACGCAGTATTTT. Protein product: CAISEGGTDTQYF.

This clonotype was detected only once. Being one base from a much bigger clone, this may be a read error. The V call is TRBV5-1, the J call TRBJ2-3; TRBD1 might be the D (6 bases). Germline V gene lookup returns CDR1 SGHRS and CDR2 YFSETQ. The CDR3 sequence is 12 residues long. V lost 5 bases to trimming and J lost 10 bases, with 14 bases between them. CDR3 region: CASRKAGEAQYF. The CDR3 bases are TGCGCCAGCAGAAAAGCAGGGGAAGCGCAGTATTTT. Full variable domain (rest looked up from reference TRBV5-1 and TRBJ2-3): KAGVTQTPRYLIKTRGQQVTLSCSPISGHRSVSWYQQTPGQGLQFLFEYFSETQRNKGNFPGRFSGRQFSNSRSEMNVSTLELGDSALYLCASRKAGEAQYFGPGTRLTVL.

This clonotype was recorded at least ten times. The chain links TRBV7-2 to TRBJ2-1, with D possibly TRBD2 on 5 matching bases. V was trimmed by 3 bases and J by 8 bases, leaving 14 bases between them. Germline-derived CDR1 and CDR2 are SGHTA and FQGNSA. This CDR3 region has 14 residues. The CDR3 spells CASSLFDYVDEQFF. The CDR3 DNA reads TGTGCCAGCAGCTTGTTCGACTATGTCGATGAGCAGTTCTTC.

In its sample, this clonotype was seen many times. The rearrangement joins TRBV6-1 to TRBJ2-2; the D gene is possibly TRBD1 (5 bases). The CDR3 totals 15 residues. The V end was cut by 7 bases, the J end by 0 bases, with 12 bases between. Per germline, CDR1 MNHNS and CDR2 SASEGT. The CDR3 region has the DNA TGTGCCAGCATGGGTGGGGCGGCGAACACCGGGGAGCTGTTTTTT. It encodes CASMGGAANTGELFF.

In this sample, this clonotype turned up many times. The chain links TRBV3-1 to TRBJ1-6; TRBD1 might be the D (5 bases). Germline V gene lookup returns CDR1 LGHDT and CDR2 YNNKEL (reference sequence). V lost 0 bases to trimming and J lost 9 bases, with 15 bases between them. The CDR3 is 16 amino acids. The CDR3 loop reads CASSQDLPGSGSPLHF. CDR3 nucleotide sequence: TGTGCCAGCAGCCAAGATCTGCCAGGGAGCGGTTCACCCCTCCACTTT.

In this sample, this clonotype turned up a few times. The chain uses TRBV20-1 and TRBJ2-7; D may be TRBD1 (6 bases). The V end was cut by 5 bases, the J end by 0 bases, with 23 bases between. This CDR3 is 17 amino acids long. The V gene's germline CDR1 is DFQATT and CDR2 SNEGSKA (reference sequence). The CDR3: CSAGNPPTGASSYEQYF. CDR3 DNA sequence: TGCAGTGCTGGCAACCCCCCGACAGGTGCTAGCTCCTACGAGCAGTACTTC.

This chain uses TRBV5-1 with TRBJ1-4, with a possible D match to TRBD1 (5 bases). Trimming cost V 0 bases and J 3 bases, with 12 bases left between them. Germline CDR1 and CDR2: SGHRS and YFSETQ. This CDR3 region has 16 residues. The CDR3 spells CASSLGLTAPNEKLFF. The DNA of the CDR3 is TGCGCCAGCAGCTTGGGCCTGACAGCCCCTAATGAAAAACTGTTTTTT.

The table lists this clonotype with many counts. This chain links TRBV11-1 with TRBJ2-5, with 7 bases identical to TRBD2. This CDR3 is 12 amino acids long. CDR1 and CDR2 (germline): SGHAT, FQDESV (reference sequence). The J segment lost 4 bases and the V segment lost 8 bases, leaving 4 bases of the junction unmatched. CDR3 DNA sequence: TGTGCCAGCTCCGAGCGGGGAGAGACCCAGTACTTC. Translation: CASSERGETQYF.

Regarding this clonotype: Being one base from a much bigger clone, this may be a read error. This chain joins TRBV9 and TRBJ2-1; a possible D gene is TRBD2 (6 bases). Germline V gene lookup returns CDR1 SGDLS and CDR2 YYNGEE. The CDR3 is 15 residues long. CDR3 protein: CASSGGLALVGEQLF. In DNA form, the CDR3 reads TGTGCCAGCAGCGGGGGACTCGCCCTAGTGGGGGAGCAGCTCTTC.

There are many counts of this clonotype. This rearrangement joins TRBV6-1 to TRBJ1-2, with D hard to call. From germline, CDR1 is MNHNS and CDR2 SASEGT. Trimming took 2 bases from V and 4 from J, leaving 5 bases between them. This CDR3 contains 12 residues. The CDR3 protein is CASSERGYGYTF. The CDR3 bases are TGTGCCAGCAGTGAACGGGGCTATGGCTACACCTTC.

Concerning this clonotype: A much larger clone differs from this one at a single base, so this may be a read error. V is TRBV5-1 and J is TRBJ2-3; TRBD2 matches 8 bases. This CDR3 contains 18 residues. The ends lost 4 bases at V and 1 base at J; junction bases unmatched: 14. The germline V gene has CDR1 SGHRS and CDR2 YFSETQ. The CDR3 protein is CASSPDWREDPGTDTQYF. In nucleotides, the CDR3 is TGCGCCAGCAGCCCGGATTGGCGGGAGGACCCGGGCACAGATACGCAGTATTTT.

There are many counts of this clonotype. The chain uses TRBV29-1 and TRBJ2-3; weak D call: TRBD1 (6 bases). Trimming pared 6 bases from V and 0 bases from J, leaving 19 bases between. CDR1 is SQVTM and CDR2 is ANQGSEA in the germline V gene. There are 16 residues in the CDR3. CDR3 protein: CSVNNYRESSTDTQYF. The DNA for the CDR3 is TGCAGCGTCAACAACTACAGGGAGTCGAGCACAGATACGCAGTATTTT.

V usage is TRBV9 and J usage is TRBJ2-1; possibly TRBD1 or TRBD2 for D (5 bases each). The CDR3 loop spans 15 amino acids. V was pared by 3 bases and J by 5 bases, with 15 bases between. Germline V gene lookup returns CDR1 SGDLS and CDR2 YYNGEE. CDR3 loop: CASSGGTGIDNEQFF. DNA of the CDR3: TGTGCCAGCAGCGGGGGGACGGGGATCGACAATGAGCAGTTCTTC.

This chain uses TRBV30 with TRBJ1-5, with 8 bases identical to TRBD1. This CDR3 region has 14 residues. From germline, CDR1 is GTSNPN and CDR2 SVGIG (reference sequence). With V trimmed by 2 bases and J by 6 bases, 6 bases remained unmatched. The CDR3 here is CAWSPQGGGQPQHF. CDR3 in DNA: TGTGCCTGGAGTCCACAGGGGGGAGGTCAGCCCCAGCATTTT.

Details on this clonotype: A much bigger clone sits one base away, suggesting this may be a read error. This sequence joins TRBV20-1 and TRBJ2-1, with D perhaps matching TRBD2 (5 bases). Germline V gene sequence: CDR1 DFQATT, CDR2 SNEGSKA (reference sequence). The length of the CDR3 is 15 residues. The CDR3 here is CSAEGSDFDYNEKFF. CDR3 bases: TGCAGTGCTGAGGGTAGCGATTTTGATTACAATGAGAAGTTCTTC.

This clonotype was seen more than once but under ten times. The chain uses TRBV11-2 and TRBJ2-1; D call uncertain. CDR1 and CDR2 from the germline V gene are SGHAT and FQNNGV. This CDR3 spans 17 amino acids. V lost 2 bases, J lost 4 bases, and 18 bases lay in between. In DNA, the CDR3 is TGTGCCAGCAGCTTAACCTTGATAACTATTATATACAATGAGCAGTTCTTC. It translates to CASSLTLITIIYNEQFF.

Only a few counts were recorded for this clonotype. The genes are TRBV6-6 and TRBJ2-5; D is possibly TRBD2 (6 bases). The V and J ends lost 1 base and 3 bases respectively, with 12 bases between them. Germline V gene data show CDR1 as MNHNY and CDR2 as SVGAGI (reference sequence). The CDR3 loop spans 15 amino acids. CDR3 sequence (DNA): TGTGCCAGCAGTTACTTGGGGCGGAGGGAAGAGACCCAGTACTTC. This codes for CASSYLGRREETQYF.

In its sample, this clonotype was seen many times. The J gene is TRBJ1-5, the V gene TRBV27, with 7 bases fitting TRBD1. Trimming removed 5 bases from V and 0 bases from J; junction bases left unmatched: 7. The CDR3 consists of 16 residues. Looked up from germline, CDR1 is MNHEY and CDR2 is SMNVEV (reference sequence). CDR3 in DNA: TGTGCCAGCAGTCCGAGGACAGGCTATAGCAATCAGCCCCAGCATTTT. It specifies CASSPRTGYSNQPQHF.

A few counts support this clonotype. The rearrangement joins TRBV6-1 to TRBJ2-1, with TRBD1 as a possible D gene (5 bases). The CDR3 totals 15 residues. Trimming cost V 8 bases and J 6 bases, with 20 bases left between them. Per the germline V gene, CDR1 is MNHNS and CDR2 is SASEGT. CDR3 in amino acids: CASSIGPTGRNEQFF. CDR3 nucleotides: TGTGCCAGCTCCATCGGGCCCACAGGTCGCAATGAGCAGTTCTTC.

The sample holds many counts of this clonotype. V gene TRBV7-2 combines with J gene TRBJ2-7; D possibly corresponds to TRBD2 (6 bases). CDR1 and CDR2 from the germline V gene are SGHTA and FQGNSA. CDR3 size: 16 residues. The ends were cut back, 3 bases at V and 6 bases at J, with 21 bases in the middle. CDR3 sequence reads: CASSLRGGIPSLEQYF. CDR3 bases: TGTGCCAGCAGCTTGCGGGGCGGGATTCCCTCTCTCGAGCAGTACTTC.

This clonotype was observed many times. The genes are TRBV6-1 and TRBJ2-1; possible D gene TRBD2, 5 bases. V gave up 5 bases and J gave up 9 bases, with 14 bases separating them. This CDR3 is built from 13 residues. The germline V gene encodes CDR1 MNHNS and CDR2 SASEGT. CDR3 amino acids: CASSKFQGSEQFF. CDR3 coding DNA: TGTGCCAGCAGTAAGTTCCAAGGGAGTGAGCAGTTCTTC.

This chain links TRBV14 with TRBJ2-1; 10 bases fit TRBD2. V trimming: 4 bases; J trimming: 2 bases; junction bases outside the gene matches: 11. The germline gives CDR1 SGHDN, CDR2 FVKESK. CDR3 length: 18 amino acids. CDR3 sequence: CASSPLLLLAGAYNEQFF. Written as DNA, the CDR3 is TGTGCCAGCAGCCCTTTGCTCCTCCTAGCGGGAGCCTACAATGAGCAGTTCTTC.

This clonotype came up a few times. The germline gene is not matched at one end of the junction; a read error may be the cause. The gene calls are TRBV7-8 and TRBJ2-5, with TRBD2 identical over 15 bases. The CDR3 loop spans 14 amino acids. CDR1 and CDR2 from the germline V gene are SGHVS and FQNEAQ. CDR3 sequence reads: CASSFGLAGGPPDF. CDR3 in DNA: TGTGCCAGCAGCTTTGGACTAGCGGGAGGGCCGCCGGACTTC.

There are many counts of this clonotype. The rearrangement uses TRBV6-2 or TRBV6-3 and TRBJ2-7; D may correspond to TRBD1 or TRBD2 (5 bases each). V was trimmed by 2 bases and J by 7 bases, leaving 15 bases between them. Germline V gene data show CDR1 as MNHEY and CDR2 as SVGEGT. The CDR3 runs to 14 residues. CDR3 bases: TGTGCCAGCAGTTACCCCGGGACCCCAGTGGAGCAGTACTTC. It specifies CASSYPGTPVEQYF.

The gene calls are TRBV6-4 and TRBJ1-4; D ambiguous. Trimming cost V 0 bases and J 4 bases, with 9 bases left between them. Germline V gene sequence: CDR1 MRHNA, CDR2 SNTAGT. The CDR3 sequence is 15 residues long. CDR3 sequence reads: CASSDSTENNEKLFF. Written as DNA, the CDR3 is TGTGCCAGCAGTGACTCAACGGAGAATAATGAAAAACTGTTTTTT.